This TCR beta chain was sequenced during a study of CD8 T cells in Susac syndrome. General study findings and limits: Acknowledgment was made by the study that its TCR sequencing and HLA analysis involved a relatively small number of individuals.

This clonotype was found once. Its antigen is currently unknown. Random hexamers primed reverse transcription of about 0.45 to 1 ug RNA. Across 54 Vbeta and 13 Jbeta, TCR beta CDR3 was amplified with immunoSEQ multiplex PCR. One entry per CDR3 protein, called by TCRdb with MiXCR from the immunoSEQ multiplex PCR reads. Of approximately 200,000 distinct CDR3 sequences in the sample, about 90% were seen once. J gave up 4 bases and V 4 bases, and 10 bases lay outside the gene matches. The CDR3 is 15 amino acids. Germline CDR1 MNHEY, CDR2 SVGEGT. From blood CD8+ and CD4+ T cells, the TCR beta chain was sequenced. Patients with stable or active relapsing-remitting disease, all of them treatment-naive, made up the multiple sclerosis controls.

The sequenced sample consisted of CD8+ T cells from PBMCs. This TCR came from a human donor with multiple sclerosis. The gene calls are TRBV6-2 or TRBV6-3 and TRBJ2-7, with 7 bases matching TRBD1. The CDR3 DNA follows: TGTGCCAGCAGTTCGCCCGACAGGGATTTTTACGAGCAGTACTTC. This encodes CASSSPDRDFYEQYF.